The 27 T cell receptor beta chains listed next were all sequenced from one sample in a study of T cells in Graves' hyperthyroidism and ophthalmopathy. It was RNA transcripts that yielded the amplified TCR beta CDR3 regions. The study used the HTBI primer set for a first-round RT-PCR of the TCR CDR3. MiXCR, applied by TCRdb to the multiplex PCR reads, yields one record per CDR3 protein. Of roughly 740,000 distinct CDR3 sequences listed, approximately 16% are singletons. Sequencing was done on a sample of blood. The origin of the receptors is a man between 18 and 29 years old with Graves' hyperthyroidism.

This clonotype was detected many times. The genes are TRBV28 and TRBJ1-2, with D possibly being TRBD1 (6 bases). The ends were cut back, 5 bases at V and 2 bases at J, with 12 bases in the middle. CDR3 length equals 14 residues. Germline V gene data show CDR1 as MDHEN and CDR2 as SYDVKM. The CDR3 region has the DNA TGTGCCAGCAGTAGAAGAACAGGGAACTATGGCTACACCTTC. Its protein is CASSRRTGNYGYTF.

Ten or more counts support this clonotype. The chain uses TRBV6-1 and TRBJ1-2; TRBD1 matches at 7 bases. The germline gives CDR1 MNHNS, CDR2 SASEGT. This CDR3 is built from 13 residues. Unmatched junction bases numbered 3, after V lost 6 bases and J lost 2 bases. The CDR3 protein is CASRATGNYGYTF. The DNA of the CDR3 is TGTGCCAGCAGGGCGACAGGGAACTATGGCTACACCTTC.

This clonotype was observed many times. The genes are TRBV20-1 and TRBJ1-1, with TRBD1 matching 8 bases. This CDR3 region has 14 residues. Germline loops: CDR1 DFQATT, CDR2 SNEGSKA (reference sequence). J gave up 5 bases and V 3 bases, and 8 bases lay outside the gene matches. The DNA for the CDR3 is TGCAGTGCTAGCATAGCCAGGGGGCTGACTGAAGCTTTCTTT. Translated, it gives CSASIARGLTEAFF.

V and J are TRBV18 and TRBJ2-1, with 10 bases fitting TRBD2. The germline gives CDR1 KGHSH, CDR2 LQKENI. Trimming cost V 8 bases and J 4 bases; bases outside gene matches: 11. The CDR3 contains 16 residues. The CDR3 loop is CASPAEAGGPYNEQFF. The CDR3 DNA sequence: TGTGCCAGCCCAGCCGAAGCGGGAGGGCCTTACAATGAGCAGTTCTTC.

DNA for the CDR3: TGTGCCAGCAGTTTATCAATAGCGGGAGCTAATGAGCAGTTCTTC. This sequence encodes CASSLSIAGANEQFF. The chain is built from TRBV27 and TRBJ2-1, with 9 bases fitting TRBD2. Germline loops: CDR1 MNHEY, CDR2 SMNVEV (reference sequence). The trim removed 0 bases at V and 7 bases at J, leaving 4 bases unmatched. CDR3 size: 15 residues.

This clonotype was counted at least ten times. The CDR3 DNA follows: TGTGCCAGCGGGGGACAGCCTGGCATGAACACTGAAGCTTTCTTT. Its translation is CASGGQPGMNTEAFF. J is TRBJ1-1 and V is TRBV28; 7 nucleotides align to TRBD1. The germline CDR1 and CDR2 sequences are MDHEN and SYDVKM. The V segment lost 8 bases and the J segment 0 bases; nucleotides outside the gene matches: 9. This CDR3 has 15 amino acids.

This clonotype occurred many times. This chain uses TRBV28 with TRBJ2-2; 7 bases agree with TRBD2. The CDR3 extends over 14 amino acids. The germline CDR1 and CDR2 sequences are MDHEN and SYDVKM. Trimming took 5 bases from V and 5 from J; bases not matched to a gene: 5. CDR3 residues: CASSLSGLTGELFF. Written as DNA, the CDR3 is TGTGCCAGCAGTCTCTCGGGACTAACCGGGGAGCTGTTTTTT.

This clonotype was picked up many times. The J gene is TRBJ2-7, the V gene TRBV2; D tentatively fits TRBD1 or TRBD2 (5 bases each). From germline, CDR1 is SNHLY and CDR2 FYNNEI. V was shortened by 7 bases and J by 2 bases, with 15 bases between the two germline ends. The CDR3 consists of 14 residues. The CDR3: CASKGTADTYEQYF. The CDR3 DNA follows: TGTGCCAGCAAGGGGACGGCCGATACCTACGAGCAGTACTTC.

This clonotype was seen more than once but under ten times. The chain links TRBV30 to TRBJ1-2; 9 nucleotides line up with TRBD1. V lost 6 bases and J lost 6; bases outside the gene matches: 8. The CDR3 loop spans 13 amino acids. CDR1 GTSNPN and CDR2 SVGIG come from the germline V gene (reference sequence). This chain's CDR3 is CACNLRTGDGYTF. CDR3 bases: TGTGCCTGTAACTTAAGGACAGGGGATGGCTACACCTTC.

This clonotype was found many times. The chain's CDR3 is CSARGERGGAYEQYF. The CDR3 nucleotides read TGCAGTGCTAGAGGTGAGAGGGGAGGTGCCTACGAGCAGTACTTC. The chain couples TRBV20-1 to TRBJ2-7; perhaps TRBD2 as D (6 bases). V lost 1 base to trimming and J lost 2 bases, with 15 bases between them. This CDR3 has 15 residues. The V gene's germline CDR1 is DFQATT and CDR2 SNEGSKA (reference sequence).

This clonotype was counted ten times or more. V is TRBV20-1 and J is TRBJ2-3; D is unresolved. V was clipped by 6 bases and J by 1 base, with 14 bases between them. The germline V gene has CDR1 DFQATT and CDR2 SNEGSKA (reference sequence). The CDR3 is made up of 14 amino acids. The CDR3 nucleotides are TGCAGTGCCCCCGGTTCGGTCGGCACAGATACGCAGTATTTT. It encodes CSAPGSVGTDTQYF.

The CDR3 region is CASTLGPTNTGELFF. CDR3 nucleotide sequence: TGTGCCAGCACCCTGGGACCGACGAACACCGGGGAGCTGTTTTTT. V is TRBV27 and J is TRBJ2-2; D possibly uses TRBD1 or TRBD2 (5 bases each). The CDR3 spans 15 residues. Trimming stripped 7 bases from V and 0 bases from J, with 12 bases between. From germline, CDR1 is MNHEY and CDR2 SMNVEV (reference sequence).

The rearrangement uses TRBV14 and TRBJ2-7, with 13 positions matching TRBD2. CDR1 SGHDN and CDR2 FVKESK come from the germline V gene. Losses at the gene ends were 0 bases for V and 4 bases for J; bases not matched to a gene: 6. This CDR3 has 17 residues. The DNA of the CDR3 is TGTGCCAGCAGCCAAGAAGTGGGACTAGCGGGAAGGTACGAGCAGTACTTC. Translation: CASSQEVGLAGRYEQYF. Supplemented by reference TRBV14 and TRBJ2-7, the full variable domain reads EAGVTQFPSHSVIEKGQTVTLRCDPISGHDNLYWYRRVMGKEIKFLLHFVKESKQDESGMPNNRFLAERTGGTYSTLKVQPAELEDSGVYFCASSQEVGLAGRYEQYFGPGTRLTVT.

With respect to this clonotype: This CDR3 fails to terminate in the conserved phenylalanine or tryptophan, so it likely reflects a read error. The CDR3 DNA follows: TGTGCCAGCTCACCAGGACAGAACTACGAGCAGTACTCC. Translated, it gives CASSPGQNYEQYS. V gene TRBV18 combines with J gene TRBJ2-7; D perhaps matches TRBD1 (6 bases). The CDR3 is made up of 13 amino acids. Germline V gives CDR1 KGHSH, CDR2 LQKENI. Trimming removed 2 bases from V and 3 bases from J, with 8 bases in between.

There are many counts of this clonotype. The chain couples TRBV30 to TRBJ2-1, with TRBD2 identical over 11 bases. Trimming took 4 bases from V and 0 from J; bases not matched to a gene: 11. Germline-derived CDR1 and CDR2 are GTSNPN and SVGIG (reference sequence). The CDR3 loop spans 18 amino acids. CDR3 region: CAWTKGLAGGGSYNEQFF. The CDR3 coding sequence is TGTGCCTGGACCAAAGGGCTAGCGGGAGGCGGCTCCTACAATGAGCAGTTCTTC. The whole variable domain, filled in from reference TRBV30 and TRBJ2-1, reads SQTIHQWPATLVQPVGSPLSLECTVEGTSNPNLYWYRQAAGRGLQLLFYSVGIGQISSEVPQNLSASRPQDRQFILSSKKLLLSDSGFYLCAWTKGLAGGGSYNEQFFGPGTRLTVL.

This clonotype was counted at least ten times. This chain links TRBV28 with TRBJ2-7; D gene uncertain. Trimming stripped 5 bases from V and 0 bases from J, with 14 bases between. CDR1 and CDR2 from the germline V gene are MDHEN and SYDVKM. This CDR3 is built from 15 residues. DNA for the CDR3: TGTGCCAGCAGTGGCGCGTGGGGTTCCTCCTACGAGCAGTACTTC. The encoded protein is CASSGAWGSSYEQYF.

V usage is TRBV4-1 and J usage is TRBJ2-7; TRBD1 agrees at 10 bases. The CDR3 runs 15 residues. The J segment lost 6 bases and the V segment lost 3 bases, leaving 8 bases of the junction unmatched. Germline V CDR1 and CDR2: MGHRA, YSYEKL. CDR3: CASSHPGQGFAEQYF. CDR3 DNA: TGCGCCAGCAGCCACCCGGGACAGGGGTTTGCCGAGCAGTACTTC.

The rearrangement links TRBV19 to TRBJ2-7, with TRBD2 matching over 9 bases. Germline values: CDR1 LNHDA, CDR2 SQIVND (reference sequence). The CDR3 has 15 amino acids. J was trimmed by 0 bases and V by 5 bases; bases with no gene match: 5. The DNA for the CDR3 is TGTGCCAGTAGTTTGAGCGGGAGGAGCTCCTACGAGCAGTACTTC. As protein: CASSLSGRSSYEQYF.

This clonotype was detected a few times. This chain links TRBV20-1 with TRBJ1-1; D not certain. Germline V gene data show CDR1 as DFQATT and CDR2 as SNEGSKA (reference sequence). The CDR3 covers 11 residues. CDR3 protein: CSSRLNTEAFF. CDR3 coding DNA: TGCAGCTCTCGATTGAACACTGAAGCTTTCTTT.

This clonotype was observed a handful of times. CDR3 sequence: CASSLYASGRLVYNEQFF. CDR3 sequence (DNA): TGTGCCAGCAGCTTATATGCTAGCGGGAGGTTGGTGTACAATGAGCAGTTCTTC. The V gene is TRBV7-3, the J gene TRBJ2-1; 11 bases map to TRBD2. In germline, CDR1 is SGHTA, CDR2 FQGTGA. J was trimmed by 4 bases and V by 2 bases; bases with no gene match: 10. This CDR3 is 18 amino acids long.

The sample holds a few counts of this clonotype. The rearrangement uses TRBV6-2 or TRBV6-3 and TRBJ1-5; D ambiguous. In germline, CDR1 is MNHEY, CDR2 SVGEGT. Trimming removed 5 bases at V and 5 bases at J, with 13 bases between. This CDR3 region has 14 residues. This chain's CDR3 is CASSHDTEHQPQHF. The CDR3 DNA sequence: TGTGCCAGCAGTCATGACACCGAGCATCAGCCCCAGCATTTT.

This clonotype was counted at least ten times. This sequence joins TRBV5-5 and TRBJ2-3; D is unclear. Trimming took 2 bases from V and 0 from J, leaving 10 bases between them. The CDR3 runs to 15 residues. Looked up from germline, CDR1 is SGHKS and CDR2 is YYEKEE (reference sequence). The CDR3 DNA reads as TGTGCCAGCAGCTTAAGAACGGAGAGCACAGATACGCAGTATTTT. This codes for CASSLRTESTDTQYF.

In regard to this clonotype: This may be a read error: a much more frequent sequence differs by one nucleotide. This chain connects TRBV28 to TRBJ1-2; perhaps TRBD1 as D (5 bases). The CDR3 consists of 14 residues. With 5 bases removed from V and 7 bases from J, the gap between germline ends came to 17 bases. CDR1 MDHEN and CDR2 SYDVKM come from the germline V gene. The chain's CDR3 is CASSPRDATRGYTF. CDR3 sequence (DNA): TGTGCCAGCAGTCCCCGGGACGCCACTCGTGGCTACACCTTC.

The rearrangement links TRBV10-3 to TRBJ2-7, with unresolved D. V lost 11 bases, J lost 2 bases, and 13 bases lay in between. Germline V lookup: CDR1 ENHRY, CDR2 SYGVKD. The CDR3 runs to 12 residues. The CDR3 coding sequence is TGTGCCCCCCCTTTCCTCCCCTACGAGCAGTACTTC. It encodes CAPPFLPYEQYF.

The chain employs TRBV28 and TRBJ2-5, with D uncertain. Trimming pared 3 bases from V and 2 bases from J, leaving 7 bases between. Per germline, CDR1 MDHEN and CDR2 SYDVKM. This CDR3 is built from 13 residues. The CDR3: CASSFFVQETQYF. Here the CDR3 DNA reads TGTGCCAGCAGTTTTTTCGTACAAGAGACCCAGTACTTC.

The chain employs TRBV9 and TRBJ2-4; TRBD2 aligns across 11 bases. Germline assignment: CDR1 SGDLS and CDR2 YYNGEE. V dropped 3 bases and J dropped 7; count of bases not matched to a gene: 12. This CDR3 region has 17 residues. The CDR3 loop reads CASSAGLAGATGNIQYF. CDR3 nucleotides: TGTGCCAGCAGCGCCGGACTAGCGGGCGCGACCGGGAACATTCAGTACTTC.

The chain has TRBV20-1 and TRBJ1-1; D not resolved. V was pared by 3 bases and J by 1 base, with 9 bases between. The CDR3 length is 13 residues. Germline CDR1 DFQATT, CDR2 SNEGSKA (reference sequence). In DNA form, the CDR3 reads TGCAGTGCTAGGTCAGACGGGAACACTGAAGCTTTCTTT. Residues: CSARSDGNTEAFF.